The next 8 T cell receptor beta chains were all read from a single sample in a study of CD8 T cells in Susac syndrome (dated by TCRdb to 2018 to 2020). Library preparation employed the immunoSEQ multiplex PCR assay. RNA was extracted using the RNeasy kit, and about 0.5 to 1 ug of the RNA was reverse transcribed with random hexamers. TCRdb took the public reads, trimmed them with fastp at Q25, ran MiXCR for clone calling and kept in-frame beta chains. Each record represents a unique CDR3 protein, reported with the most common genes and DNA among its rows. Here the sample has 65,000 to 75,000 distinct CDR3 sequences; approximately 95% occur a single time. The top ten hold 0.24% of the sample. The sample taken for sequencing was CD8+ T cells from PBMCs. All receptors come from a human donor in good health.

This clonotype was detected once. Here the CDR3 DNA reads TGTGCCACCAGTGGCCGGGAGGACTACGAGCAGTACTTC. Amino acids: CATSGREDYEQYF. V gene TRBV24-1 combines with J gene TRBJ2-7; TRBD2 agrees at 7 bases. The CDR3 spans 13 residues. The V gene end was trimmed by 5 bases and the J gene end by 3 bases; junction bases not matched to a gene: 3. Germline CDR1 is KGHDR and CDR2 is SFDVKD.

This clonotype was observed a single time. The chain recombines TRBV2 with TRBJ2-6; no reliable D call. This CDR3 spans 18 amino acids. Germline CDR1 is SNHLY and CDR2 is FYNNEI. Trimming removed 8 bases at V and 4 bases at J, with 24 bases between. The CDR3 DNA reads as TGTGCCAGCCTGTATGGTGACCTTGGCCTTCTGGGGGCCAACGTCCTGACTTTC. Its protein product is CASLYGDLGLLGANVLTF. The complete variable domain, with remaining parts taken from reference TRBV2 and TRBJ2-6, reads EPEVTQTPSHQVTQMGQEVILRCVPISNHLYFYWYRQILGQKVEFLVSFYNNEISEKSEIFDDQFSVERPDGSNFTLKIRSTKLEDSAMYFCASLYGDLGLLGANVLTFGAGSRLTVL.

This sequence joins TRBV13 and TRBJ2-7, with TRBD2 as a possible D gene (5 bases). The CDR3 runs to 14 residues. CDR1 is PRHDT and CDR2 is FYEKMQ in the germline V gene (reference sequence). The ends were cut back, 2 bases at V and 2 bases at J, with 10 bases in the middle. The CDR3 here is CASSLSGRTYEQYF. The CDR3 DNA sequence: TGTGCCAGCAGCTTAAGCGGCCGAACCTACGAGCAGTACTTC.

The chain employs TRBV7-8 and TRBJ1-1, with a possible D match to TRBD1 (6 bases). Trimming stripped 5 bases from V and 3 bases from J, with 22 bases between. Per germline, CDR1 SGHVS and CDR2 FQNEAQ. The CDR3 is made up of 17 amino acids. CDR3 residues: CASSPGTNAFSDTEAFF. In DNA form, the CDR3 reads TGTGCCAGCAGCCCAGGGACAAACGCTTTCTCTGACACTGAAGCTTTCTTT.

CDR3 loop: CATSRDRGSTEAFF. The DNA for the CDR3 is TGTGCCACCAGCAGAGATCGGGGTAGCACTGAAGCTTTCTTT. The chain couples TRBV15 to TRBJ1-1, with D uncertain. In germline, CDR1 is LNHNV, CDR2 YYDKDF (reference sequence). The CDR3 is made up of 14 amino acids. V gave up 0 bases and J gave up 4 bases, with 9 bases separating them.

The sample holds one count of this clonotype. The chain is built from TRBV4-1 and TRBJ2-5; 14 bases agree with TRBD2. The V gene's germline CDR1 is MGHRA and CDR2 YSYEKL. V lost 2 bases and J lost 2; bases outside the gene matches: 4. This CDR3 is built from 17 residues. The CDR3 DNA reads TGCGCCAGCAGCCAACGACTAGCGGGGGGGATACAAGAGACCCAGTACTTC. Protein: CASSQRLAGGIQETQYF.

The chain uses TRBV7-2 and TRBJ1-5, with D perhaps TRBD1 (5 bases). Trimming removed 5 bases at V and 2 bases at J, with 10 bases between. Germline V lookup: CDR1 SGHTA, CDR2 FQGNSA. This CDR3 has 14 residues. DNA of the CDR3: TGTGCCAGCAGCCACGTACAGGGCAATCAGCCCCAGCATTTT. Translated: CASSHVQGNQPQHF.

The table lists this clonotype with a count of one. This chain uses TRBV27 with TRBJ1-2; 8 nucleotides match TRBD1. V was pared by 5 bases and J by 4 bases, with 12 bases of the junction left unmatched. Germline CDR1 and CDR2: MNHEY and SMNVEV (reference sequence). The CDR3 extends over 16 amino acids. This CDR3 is CASSESTGEELYGYTF. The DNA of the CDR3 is TGTGCCAGCAGTGAATCGACAGGGGAGGAACTCTATGGCTACACCTTC.